The 27 T cell receptor beta chains reported below all come from one sample, sequenced in a study of metastatic and nonmetastatic thyroid tumors. The entire patient cohort was treatment-naive prior to thyroid surgery. Using MiXCR, TCRdb reanalyzed the PCR reads. This sample carries tens of thousands of clones, 24% of them seen once, and the ten largest clones take roughly 3%. Material: blood. Source of these receptors: a male donor with papillary thyroid cancer or a benign thyroid nodule (not recorded which). Some clones in this sample may be carry-over from other donors' samples.

The V and J genes are TRBV19 and TRBJ2-3; D unresolved. The germline gives CDR1 LNHDA, CDR2 SQIVND (reference sequence). The V gene lost 4 bases and the J gene lost 0 bases, with 8 bases spanning the gap. This CDR3 comprises 14 residues. As DNA, the CDR3 is TGTGCCAGTAGTAGGCAGCGCAGCACAGATACGCAGTATTTT. Protein product: CASSRQRSTDTQYF.

The rearrangement links TRBV5-1 to TRBJ2-1; D is possibly TRBD2 (5 bases). The V end lost 0 bases, the J end lost 4 bases, and 8 bases lay between the germline ends. CDR1 SGHRS and CDR2 YFSETQ come from the germline V gene. The CDR3 extends over 14 amino acids. CDR3 sequence reads: CASSLEAVYNEQFF. The CDR3 nucleotides are TGCGCCAGCAGCTTGGAAGCGGTATACAATGAGCAGTTCTTC. Variable domain in full (rest from reference TRBV5-1 and TRBJ2-1): KAGVTQTPRYLIKTRGQQVTLSCSPISGHRSVSWYQQTPGQGLQFLFEYFSETQRNKGNFPGRFSGRQFSNSRSEMNVSTLELGDSALYLCASSLEAVYNEQFFGPGTRLTVL.

This clone was seen a handful of times. The rearrangement links TRBV19 to TRBJ2-3; D ambiguous. V was pared by 5 bases and J by 4 bases, with 4 bases between. Germline CDR1 and CDR2: LNHDA and SQIVND (reference sequence). The length of the CDR3 is 11 residues. The CDR3 protein is CASSLADTQYF. Written as DNA, the CDR3 is TGTGCCAGTAGTCTGGCAGATACGCAGTATTTT.

Relative to its sample, this clone is medium-sized (0.01 to 0.1%). This sequence joins TRBV6-1 and TRBJ1-4; D uncertain. The germline V and J ends were trimmed by 5 bases and 5 bases, with 12 bases remaining between them. CDR1 is MNHNS and CDR2 is SASEGT in the germline V gene. The CDR3 is made up of 14 amino acids. Here the CDR3 DNA reads TGTGCCAGCAGTTTTTCCGGGAGCAATGAAAAACTGTTTTTT. As protein: CASSFSGSNEKLFF.

The V gene is TRBV30, the J gene TRBJ2-2; 8 positions agree with TRBD2. With V trimmed by 3 bases and J by 6 bases, 9 bases remained unmatched. The germline CDR1 and CDR2 sequences are GTSNPN and SVGIG (reference sequence). The length of the CDR3 is 15 residues. The CDR3 DNA reads TGTGCCTGGAGAGCTCGCGGGAGGCTCTCCGGGGAGCTGTTTTTT. This sequence encodes CAWRARGRLSGELFF.

Note on this clone: The CDR3 carries no conserved terminal phenylalanine or tryptophan, so it likely arises from a read error. The V call is TRBV20-1, the J call TRBJ2-7; 8 nucleotides line up with TRBD2. Germline CDR1 DFQATT, CDR2 SNEGSKA (reference sequence). J lost 5 bases, V lost 3 bases, and 15 bases had no gene match. The CDR3 is made up of 16 amino acids. As DNA, the CDR3 is TGCAGTGCTAGGCCGGGGGGGTCAGGACCATATGACGAGCAGTACTTA. It encodes CSARPGGSGPYDEQYL.

This clone was picked up one time. An end of the junction does not agree with germline; a read error may underlie this. This chain uses TRBV18 with TRBJ2-7; D might be TRBD2 (6 bases). Germline V gene lookup returns CDR1 KGHSH and CDR2 LQKENI. This CDR3 comprises 16 residues. The CDR3 sequence is CASSRSGVEDFYEQYF. The CDR3, as DNA: TGTGCCAGCTCACGTTCGGGGGTGGAAGATTTCTACGAGCAATACTTC. The full variable domain, rest sourced from reference TRBV18 and TRBJ2-7, is NAGVMQNPRHLVRRRGQEARLRCSPMKGHSHVYWYRQLPEEGLKFMVYLQKENIIDESGMPKERFSAEFPKEGPSILRIQQVVRGDSAAYFCASSRSGVEDFYEQYFGPGTRLTVT.

In its sample, this clone was seen a few times. This chain joins TRBV12-3 or TRBV12-4 and TRBJ1-2; 7 bases line up with TRBD1. The CDR3 contains 15 residues. The V gene end was trimmed by 5 bases and the J gene end by 4 bases; junction bases not matched to a gene: 10. CDR3 sequence reads: CASSPRDRDSYGYTF. As DNA, the CDR3 is TGTGCCAGCAGTCCTAGAGACAGGGATTCCTATGGCTACACCTTC.

The rearrangement joins TRBV30 to TRBJ1-2, with unresolved D. Germline-derived CDR1 and CDR2 are GTSNPN and SVGIG (reference sequence). CDR3 length: 11 amino acids. Trimming took off 1 base at V and 2 bases at J, with 2 bases between the two ends. CDR3 amino acids: CAWSDNYGYTF. The CDR3, as DNA: TGTGCCTGGAGTGACAACTATGGCTACACCTTC.

This chain connects TRBV20-1 to TRBJ1-3, with a weak D call TRBD1 (6 bases). Per the germline V gene, CDR1 is DFQATT and CDR2 is SNEGSKA (reference sequence). The CDR3 extends over 19 amino acids. Trimming took 2 bases from V and 3 from J, leaving 26 bases between them. The CDR3 nucleotides are TGCAGTGCTAGAAGCATAGGGGGGACCTCCCTTGGAGGTGGAAACACCATATATTTT. The encoded protein is CSARSIGGTSLGGGNTIYF.

The gene calls are TRBV6-1 and TRBJ2-2; D is unresolved. This CDR3 contains 13 residues. Trimming took off 1 base at V and 5 bases at J, with 5 bases between the two ends. CDR1 and CDR2 (germline): MNHNS, SASEGT. The CDR3 loop is CASSEDETGELFF. DNA of the CDR3: TGTGCCAGCAGTGAAGATGAAACCGGGGAGCTGTTTTTT.

The sample holds a few counts of this clone. The V gene is TRBV10-3, the J gene TRBJ2-7, with TRBD1 identical over 7 bases. Germline loops: CDR1 ENHRY, CDR2 SYGVKD. The V and J ends lost 0 bases and 3 bases, in that order; junction bases with no gene match: 2. The CDR3 runs to 14 residues. Written as DNA, the CDR3 is TGTGCCATCAGTGAGTCGGCAGGGGGCTACGAGCAGTACTTC. Its translation: CAISESAGGYEQYF.

The chain carries TRBV20-1 and TRBJ1-5; 10 bases are a match to TRBD1. The ends lost 7 bases at V and 5 bases at J; junction bases unmatched: 2. There are 12 residues in the CDR3. Germline lookup yields CDR1 DFQATT and CDR2 SNEGSKA (reference sequence). The CDR3 loop is CSGTGGDQPQHF. As DNA, the CDR3 is TGCAGTGGGACAGGGGGTGATCAGCCCCAGCATTTT.

This rearrangement joins TRBV9 to TRBJ2-7; a possible D gene is TRBD1 (5 bases). The germline V and J ends were trimmed by 4 bases and 4 bases, with 18 bases remaining between them. The length of the CDR3 is 15 residues. The V gene's germline CDR1 is SGDLS and CDR2 YYNGEE. The CDR3: CASSPHDRESYEQYF. CDR3 nucleotide sequence: TGTGCCAGCAGCCCACACGACAGAGAGTCTTACGAGCAGTACTTC.

This clone showed up many times. The gene calls are TRBV6-1 and TRBJ1-1; D may be TRBD1 (5 bases). The CDR3 is 15 amino acids. Germline loops: CDR1 MNHNS, CDR2 SASEGT. The V gene lost 6 bases and the J gene lost 0 bases, with 14 bases spanning the gap. CDR3 protein: CASSPHGTVNTEAFF. The CDR3 nucleotides read TGTGCCAGCAGCCCCCACGGGACGGTGAACACTGAAGCTTTCTTT.

This sequence joins TRBV2 and TRBJ1-5; D is unresolved. The germline gives CDR1 SNHLY, CDR2 FYNNEI. This CDR3 contains 15 residues. With 2 bases removed from V and 1 base from J, the gap between germline ends came to 9 bases. CDR3 region: CASSEIGESNQPQHF. CDR3 bases: TGTGCCAGCAGTGAAATTGGGGAAAGCAATCAGCCCCAGCATTTT. Full variable domain (remainder filled in from reference TRBV2 and TRBJ1-5): EPEVTQTPSHQVTQMGQEVILRCVPISNHLYFYWYRQILGQKVEFLVSFYNNEISEKSEIFDDQFSVERPDGSNFTLKIRSTKLEDSAMYFCASSEIGESNQPQHFGDGTRLSIL.

The chain is built from TRBV11-2 and TRBJ2-7; D is possibly TRBD1 (5 bases). CDR3 length: 15 amino acids. Germline CDR1 reads SGHAT; CDR2 reads FQNNGV. Trimming shortened V by 1 base and J by 0 bases, and 10 bases separated the two germline ends. CDR3 DNA sequence: TGTGCCAGCAGCTTAGTTCCGGACAACTCCTACGAGCAGTACTTC. Its translation is CASSLVPDNSYEQYF. Full variable domain (remainder filled in from reference TRBV11-2 and TRBJ2-7): EAGVAQSPRYKIIEKRQSVAFWCNPISGHATLYWYQQILGQGPKLLIQFQNNGVVDDSQLPKDRFSAERLKGVDSTLKIQPAKLEDSAVYLCASSLVPDNSYEQYFGPGTRLTVT.

V gene TRBV30 combines with J gene TRBJ1-1; D gene unclear. V was shortened by 4 bases and J by 1 base, with 31 bases between the two germline ends. Germline CDR1 reads GTSNPN; CDR2 reads SVGIG (reference sequence). The CDR3 consists of 20 residues. The CDR3 DNA reads TGTGCCTGGATCTTCCCGCCCGGACGGAGGATACAGAGCGGGAACACTGAAGCTTTCTTT. It translates to CAWIFPPGRRIQSGNTEAFF.

This clone was picked up many times. The CDR3 nucleotides are TGTGCCAGCAGCCCCCCCAAAGCGACCGCAGATACGCAGTATTTT. Protein sequence: CASSPPKATADTQYF. The chain is built from TRBV5-4 and TRBJ2-3; D not certain. CDR1 is SGHNT, CDR2 YYREEE, per germline (reference sequence). Trimming took off 4 bases at V and 4 bases at J, with 16 bases between the two ends. This CDR3 has 15 amino acids.

The V and J genes are TRBV5-1 and TRBJ2-5, with 7 bases fitting TRBD1. V shed 2 bases, J shed 4 bases, and the junction held 11 bases outside the gene matches. CDR3 length equals 16 residues. Germline V gene sequence: CDR1 SGHRS, CDR2 YFSETQ. The CDR3, as DNA: TGCGCCAGCAGCTTCTCTCGACAGGGAGAAGGAGAGACCCAGTACTTC. Translation gives CASSFSRQGEGETQYF.

This clone came up many times. The J gene is TRBJ2-5, the V gene TRBV19, with TRBD1 matching over 9 bases. Trimming took 6 bases from V and 9 from J; bases not matched to a gene: 14. The CDR3 is made up of 15 amino acids. CDR1 is LNHDA, CDR2 SQIVND, per germline (reference sequence). The CDR3 sequence: CASREGTGIYAAQYF. Here the CDR3 DNA reads TGTGCCAGTAGGGAAGGGACAGGGATTTATGCGGCCCAGTACTTC.

This clone was counted at least ten times. V gene TRBV28 combines with J gene TRBJ2-7; 13 bases line up with TRBD2. The CDR3 runs to 15 residues. Germline V gene data show CDR1 as MDHEN and CDR2 as SYDVKM. Trimming at V came to 7 bases and at J to 3 bases, leaving 6 bases not matched to a gene. The CDR3 loop is CASIGGTSGIYEQYF. CDR3 DNA sequence: TGTGCCAGCATAGGGGGGACTAGCGGGATCTACGAGCAGTACTTC.

CDR3 loop: CAILGTSVSGGTDTQYF. The DNA for the CDR3 is TGTGCCATCCTAGGGACTAGCGTGAGTGGCGGCACAGATACGCAGTATTTT. The V call is TRBV6-2 or TRBV6-3, the J call TRBJ2-3, with 10 bases lining up with TRBD2. The CDR3 has 17 amino acids. V trimming: 10 bases; J trimming: 1 base; junction bases outside the gene matches: 14. The V gene's germline CDR1 is MNHEY and CDR2 SVGEGT.

V and J are TRBV5-1 and TRBJ1-2; D call uncertain. CDR1 and CDR2 (germline): SGHRS, YFSETQ. V was clipped by 4 bases and J by 5 bases, with 15 bases between them. CDR3 length equals 14 residues. The CDR3 coding sequence is TGCGCCAGCAGCCTGGGGTGGCCGGGATATGGCTACACCTTC. Translating it yields CASSLGWPGYGYTF.

The chain uses TRBV4-1 and TRBJ2-2; 7 bases line up with TRBD1. The CDR3 contains 17 residues. Germline V gives CDR1 MGHRA, CDR2 YSYEKL. V shed 6 bases, J shed 1 base, and the junction held 11 bases outside the gene matches. The CDR3 sequence is CASRQKGAGQNTGELFF. Here the CDR3 DNA reads TGCGCCAGCAGACAAAAGGGGGCAGGCCAGAACACCGGGGAGCTGTTTTTT.

This clone was picked up many times. The V gene is TRBV19, the J gene TRBJ2-7; TRBD2 matches at 10 bases. V shed 0 bases, J shed 5 bases, and the junction held 13 bases outside the gene matches. CDR1 and CDR2 (germline): LNHDA, SQIVND (reference sequence). CDR3 length equals 18 residues. CDR3 sequence: CASSIDPPGLAGAHEQYF. The CDR3 region has the DNA TGTGCCAGTAGTATAGACCCCCCCGGTCTAGCGGGAGCCCACGAGCAGTACTTC.

This clone was seen once. The V gene is TRBV3-1, the J gene TRBJ1-4, with 7 nucleotides matching TRBD1. Trimming took 3 bases from V and 4 from J; bases not matched to a gene: 2. Germline loops: CDR1 LGHDT, CDR2 YNNKEL (reference sequence). This CDR3 contains 14 residues. CDR3 in amino acids: CASSQGTVNEKLFF. In DNA form, the CDR3 reads TGTGCCAGCAGCCAGGGGACAGTTAATGAAAAACTGTTTTTT.